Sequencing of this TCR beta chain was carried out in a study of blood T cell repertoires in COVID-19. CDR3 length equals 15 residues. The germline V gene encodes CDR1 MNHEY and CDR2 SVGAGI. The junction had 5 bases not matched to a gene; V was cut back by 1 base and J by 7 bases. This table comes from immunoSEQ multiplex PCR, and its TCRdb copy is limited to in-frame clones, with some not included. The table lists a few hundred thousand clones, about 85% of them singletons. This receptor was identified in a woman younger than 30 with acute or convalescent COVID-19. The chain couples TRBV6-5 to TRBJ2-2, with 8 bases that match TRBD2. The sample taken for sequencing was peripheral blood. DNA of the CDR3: TGTGCCAGCAGTTACTACCTCCGGGGGGGCGGGGAGCTGTTTTTT. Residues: CASSYYLRGGGELFF.